This TCR beta chain was obtained from a study of blood T cell repertoires in COVID-19. Overall study context: Sources were T cells, B-cell-depleted T cells, or PBMCs; the material itself was cDNA or gDNA.

Germline lookup yields CDR1 MDHEN and CDR2 SYDVKM. The CDR3 has 15 amino acids. The V segment lost 7 bases and the J segment 2 bases; nucleotides outside the gene matches: 11. The assay was immunoSEQ multiplex PCR, and TCRdb's table has in-frame clones only and misses some. The table has 100,000 to 150,000 clones, over 80% seen once; the top ten hold approximately 10%. The clonotype comes from a man aged 60 to 75 with acute or convalescent COVID-19. The V gene is TRBV28, the J gene TRBJ2-7; 7 bases are shared with TRBD1. The specimen was peripheral blood. The CDR3 is CASTEPYRGTYEQYF. Written as DNA, the CDR3 is TGTGCCAGCACTGAACCGTACAGGGGAACCTACGAGCAGTACTTC.